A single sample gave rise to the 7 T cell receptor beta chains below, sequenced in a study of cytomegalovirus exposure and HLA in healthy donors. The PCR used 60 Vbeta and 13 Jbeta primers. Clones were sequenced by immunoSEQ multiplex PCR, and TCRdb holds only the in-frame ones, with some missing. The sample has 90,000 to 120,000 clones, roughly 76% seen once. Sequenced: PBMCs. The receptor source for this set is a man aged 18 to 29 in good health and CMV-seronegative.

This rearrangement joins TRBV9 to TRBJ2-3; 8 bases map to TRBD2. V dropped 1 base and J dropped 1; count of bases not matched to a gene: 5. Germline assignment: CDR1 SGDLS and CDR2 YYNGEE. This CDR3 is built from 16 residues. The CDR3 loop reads CASSVMAGGGTDTQYF. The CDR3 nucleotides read TGTGCCAGCAGCGTAATGGCGGGGGGAGGCACAGATACGCAGTATTTT.

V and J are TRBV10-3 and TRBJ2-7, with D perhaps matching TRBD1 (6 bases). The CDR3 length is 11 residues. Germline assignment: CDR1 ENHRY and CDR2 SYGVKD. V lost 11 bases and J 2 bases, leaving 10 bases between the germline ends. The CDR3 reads CAVQGAYEQYF. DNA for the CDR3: TGTGCCGTACAGGGTGCCTACGAGCAGTACTTC.

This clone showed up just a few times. CDR3 sequence: CAGRLVLNEQFF. The CDR3 DNA follows: TGCGCCGGAAGACTAGTCTTGAATGAGCAGTTCTTC. V is TRBV5-1 and J is TRBJ2-1; perhaps TRBD2 as D (6 bases). The length of the CDR3 is 12 residues. CDR1 and CDR2 from the germline V gene are SGHRS and YFSETQ. Trimming removed 10 bases at V and 7 bases at J, with 15 bases between.

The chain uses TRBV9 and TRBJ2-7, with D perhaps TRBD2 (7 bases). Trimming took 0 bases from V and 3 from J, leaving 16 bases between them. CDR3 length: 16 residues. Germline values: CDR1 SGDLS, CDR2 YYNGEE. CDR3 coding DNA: TGTGCCAGCAGCGTAGAAGGGGGAGGGGGACTCTACGAGCAGTACTTC. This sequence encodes CASSVEGGGGLYEQYF. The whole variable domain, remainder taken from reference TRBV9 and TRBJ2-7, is DSGVTQTPKHLITATGQRVTLRCSPRSGDLSVYWYQQSLDQGLQFLIQYYNGEERAKGNILERFSAQQFPDLHSELNLSSLELGDSALYFCASSVEGGGGLYEQYFGPGTRLTVT.

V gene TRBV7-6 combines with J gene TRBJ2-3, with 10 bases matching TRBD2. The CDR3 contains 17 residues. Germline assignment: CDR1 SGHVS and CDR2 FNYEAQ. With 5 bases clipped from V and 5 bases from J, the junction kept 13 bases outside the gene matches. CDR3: CASSPLAGAGVGDTQYF. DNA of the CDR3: TGTGCCAGCAGCCCCCTAGCGGGGGCGGGAGTGGGAGATACGCAGTATTTT.

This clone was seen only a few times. The CDR3: CASSKGGGSSYNEQFF. The CDR3 DNA follows: TGTGCCAGTAGTAAAGGGGGGGGGAGCTCCTACAATGAGCAGTTCTTC. V usage is TRBV19 and J usage is TRBJ2-1; D perhaps matches TRBD2 (7 bases). The V gene lost 4 bases and the J gene lost 0 bases, with 13 bases spanning the gap. The CDR3 covers 16 residues. Looked up from germline, CDR1 is LNHDA and CDR2 is SQIVND (reference sequence).

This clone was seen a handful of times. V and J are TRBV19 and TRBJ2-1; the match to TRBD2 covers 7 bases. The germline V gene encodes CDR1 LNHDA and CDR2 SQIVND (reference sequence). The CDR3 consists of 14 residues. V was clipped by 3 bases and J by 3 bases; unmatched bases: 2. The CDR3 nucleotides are TGTGCCAGTAGTATTGGGGGGGACTACAATGAGCAGTTCTTC. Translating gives CASSIGGDYNEQFF.